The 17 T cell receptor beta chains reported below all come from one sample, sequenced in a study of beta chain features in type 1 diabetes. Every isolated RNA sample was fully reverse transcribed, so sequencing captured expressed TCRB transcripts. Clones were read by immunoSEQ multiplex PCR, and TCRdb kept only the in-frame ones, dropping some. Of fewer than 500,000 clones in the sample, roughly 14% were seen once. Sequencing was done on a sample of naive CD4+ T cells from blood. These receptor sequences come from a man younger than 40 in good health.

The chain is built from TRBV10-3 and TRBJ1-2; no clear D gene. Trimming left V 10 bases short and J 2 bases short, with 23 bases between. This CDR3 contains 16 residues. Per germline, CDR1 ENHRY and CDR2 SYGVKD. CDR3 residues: CATSARDWEQNYGYTF. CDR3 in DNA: TGTGCCACCTCAGCCCGTGATTGGGAGCAAAACTATGGCTACACCTTC.

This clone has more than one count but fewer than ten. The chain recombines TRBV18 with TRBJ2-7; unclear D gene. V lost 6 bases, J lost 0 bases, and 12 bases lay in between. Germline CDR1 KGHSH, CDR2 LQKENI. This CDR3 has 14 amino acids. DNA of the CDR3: TGTGCCAGCTCGTCGCTTCGCAGCTCCTACGAGCAGTACGTC. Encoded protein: CASSSLRSSYEQYV.

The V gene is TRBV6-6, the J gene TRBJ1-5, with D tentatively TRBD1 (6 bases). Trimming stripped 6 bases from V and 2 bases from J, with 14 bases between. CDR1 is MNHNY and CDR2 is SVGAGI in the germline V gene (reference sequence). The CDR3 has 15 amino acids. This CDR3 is CASSGRGAGNQPQHF. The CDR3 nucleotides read TGTGCCAGCAGCGGCAGGGGCGCTGGCAATCAGCCCCAGCATTTT.

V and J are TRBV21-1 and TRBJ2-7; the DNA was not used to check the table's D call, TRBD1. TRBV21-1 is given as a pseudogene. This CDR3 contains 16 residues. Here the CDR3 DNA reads TGTGCCAGCAGCAAATTTTCGACAGGGGGACGATACGAGCAGTACGTC. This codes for CASSKFSTGGRYEQYV.

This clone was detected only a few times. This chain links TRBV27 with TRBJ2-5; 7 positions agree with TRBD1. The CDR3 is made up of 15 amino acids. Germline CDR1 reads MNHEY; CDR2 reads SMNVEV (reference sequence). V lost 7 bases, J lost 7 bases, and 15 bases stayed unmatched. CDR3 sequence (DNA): TGTGCCAGCAAGGCATTACAGGGGTGGTTTGGGACCCAGTACTTC. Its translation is CASKALQGWFGTQYF.

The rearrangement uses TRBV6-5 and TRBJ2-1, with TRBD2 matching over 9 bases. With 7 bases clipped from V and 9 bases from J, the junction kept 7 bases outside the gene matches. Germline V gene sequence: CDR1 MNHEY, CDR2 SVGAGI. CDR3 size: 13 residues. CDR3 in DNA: TGTGCCAGCACCCGCGGGAGGGGGATTGAGCAGTTCTTC. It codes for CASTRGRGIEQFF.

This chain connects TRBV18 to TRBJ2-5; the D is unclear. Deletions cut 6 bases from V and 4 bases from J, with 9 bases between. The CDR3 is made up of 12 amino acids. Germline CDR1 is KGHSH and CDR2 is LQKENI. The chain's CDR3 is CASSSPTETQYF. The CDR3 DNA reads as TGTGCCAGCTCGTCCCCTACAGAGACCCAGTACTTC.

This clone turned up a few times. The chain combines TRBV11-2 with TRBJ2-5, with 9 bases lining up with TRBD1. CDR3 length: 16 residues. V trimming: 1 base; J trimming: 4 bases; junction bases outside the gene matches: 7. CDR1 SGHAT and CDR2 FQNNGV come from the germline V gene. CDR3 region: CASSLVTGGVGETQYF. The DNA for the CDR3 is TGTGCCAGCAGCTTAGTCACAGGGGGCGTCGGAGAGACCCAGTACTTC.

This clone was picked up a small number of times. The chain's CDR3 is CASSLRASGGDNEQFF. CDR3 DNA sequence: TGCGCCAGCAGCCTCCGCGCCAGCGGGGGGGACAATGAGCAGTTCTTC. This chain joins TRBV5-1 and TRBJ2-1, with 10 bases identical to TRBD2. This CDR3 contains 16 residues. The V segment lost 4 bases and the J segment 5 bases; nucleotides outside the gene matches: 9. Germline V gene sequence: CDR1 SGHRS, CDR2 YFSETQ.

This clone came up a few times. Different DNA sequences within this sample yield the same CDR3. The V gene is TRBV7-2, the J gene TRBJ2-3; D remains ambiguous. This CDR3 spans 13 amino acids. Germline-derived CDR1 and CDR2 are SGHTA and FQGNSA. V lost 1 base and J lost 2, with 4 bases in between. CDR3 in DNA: TGTGCCAGCAGCTTAGGCTACACAGATACGCAGTATTTT. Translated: CASSLGYTDTQYF.

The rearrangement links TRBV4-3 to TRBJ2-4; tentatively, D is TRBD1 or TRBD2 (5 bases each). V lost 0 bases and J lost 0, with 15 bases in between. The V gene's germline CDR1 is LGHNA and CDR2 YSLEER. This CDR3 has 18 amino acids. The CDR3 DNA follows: TGCGCCAGCAGCCAAGATCGGGGCGGCCTTGGAGCCAAAAACATTCAGTACTTC. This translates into CASSQDRGGLGAKNIQYF.

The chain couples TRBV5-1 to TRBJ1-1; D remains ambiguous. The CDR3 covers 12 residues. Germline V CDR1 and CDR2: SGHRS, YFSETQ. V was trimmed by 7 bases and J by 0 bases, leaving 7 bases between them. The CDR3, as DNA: TGCGCCAGCGGACGTTTGAACACTGAAGCTTTCTTT. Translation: CASGRLNTEAFF.

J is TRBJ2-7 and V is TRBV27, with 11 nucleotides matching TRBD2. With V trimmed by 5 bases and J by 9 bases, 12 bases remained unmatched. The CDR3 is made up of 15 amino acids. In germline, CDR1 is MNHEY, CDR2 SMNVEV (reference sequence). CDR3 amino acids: CASSPSGSGRGGQYV. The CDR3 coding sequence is TGTGCCAGCAGTCCCAGCGGTAGCGGGAGGGGGGGGCAGTACGTC.

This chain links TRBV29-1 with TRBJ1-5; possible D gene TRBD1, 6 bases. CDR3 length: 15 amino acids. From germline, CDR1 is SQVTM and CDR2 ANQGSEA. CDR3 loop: CTTSKKDRSDQPQHF. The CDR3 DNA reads TGCACCACTTCAAAGAAGGACAGAAGTGATCAGCCCCAGCATTTT.

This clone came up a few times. This chain's CDR3 is CAWSSRDEQYV. In nucleotides, the CDR3 is TGTGCCTGGAGTTCAAGGGACGAGCAGTACGTC. The chain is built from TRBV30 and TRBJ2-7; no reliable D call. This CDR3 has 11 residues. Trimming left V 2 bases short and J 5 bases short, with 7 bases between. The germline gives CDR1 GTSNPN, CDR2 SVGIG (reference sequence).

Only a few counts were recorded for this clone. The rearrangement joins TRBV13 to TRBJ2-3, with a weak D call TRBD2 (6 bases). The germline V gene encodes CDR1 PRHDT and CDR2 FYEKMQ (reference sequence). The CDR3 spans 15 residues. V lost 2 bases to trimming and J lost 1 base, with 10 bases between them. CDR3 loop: CASSLYRGGTDTQYF. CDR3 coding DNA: TGTGCCAGCAGCTTATATCGCGGGGGCACAGATACGCAGTATTTT.

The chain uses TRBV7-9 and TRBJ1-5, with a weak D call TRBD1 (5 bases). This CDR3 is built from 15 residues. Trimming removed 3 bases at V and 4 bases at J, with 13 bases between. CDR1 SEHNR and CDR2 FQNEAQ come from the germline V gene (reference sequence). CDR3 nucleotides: TGTGCCAGCAGCTTTGCCGGGACTACTAATCAGCCCCAGCATTTT. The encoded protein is CASSFAGTTNQPQHF.